This is a list of T cell receptor beta chains from one sample in a study of cytomegalovirus exposure and HLA in healthy donors. Generated by immunoSEQ multiplex PCR, the TCRdb table keeps only in-frame clones and is missing some. The table shows about 100,000 clones, with around 79% occurring only once. The sample was PBMCs. The receptors come from a male donor in good health and CMV-seropositive. CDR3s include the opening cysteine and the closing phenylalanine or tryptophan. The D gene is left open where the match is weak. Clone sizes are given selectively: once, few, many, or a class where the clone is expanded.

J	V	size	D	CDR3	DNA
TRBJ2-3	TRBV6-4	.	TRBD1	CASSRDSSTDTQYF	TGTGCCAGCAGTCGGGACAGTAGCACAGATACGCAGTATTTT
TRBJ2-7	TRBV11-2	.	TRBD2	CASSWTSGDEQYF	TGTGCCAGCAGCTGGACTAGCGGGGACGAGCAGTACTTC
TRBJ2-2	TRBV6-4	.	.	CASSVTGTGELFF	TGTGCCAGCAGTGTTACAGGGACCGGGGAGCTGTTTTTT
TRBJ1-1	TRBV5-1	.	.	CASTTGGLNTEAFF	TGCGCCAGCACCACGGGGGGGCTGAACACTGAAGCTTTCTTT
TRBJ2-7	TRBV28	.	.	CASSLTASYEQYF	TGTGCCAGCAGCTTAACAGCTTCCTACGAGCAGTACTTC
TRBJ2-7	TRBV7-2	once	TRBD2	CASSLTSGGSIPYEQYF	TGTGCCAGCAGCTTAACCAGCGGGGGGAGTATCCCCTACGAGCAGTACTTC
TRBJ2-3	TRBV2	once	TRBD2	CASSEGLAGAGGTQYF	TGTGCCAGCAGTGAGGGACTAGCGGGGGCAGGAGGTACGCAGTATTTT
TRBJ1-5	TRBV7-9	.	.	CASSLATVNQPQHF	TGTGCCAGCAGCTTAGCGACAGTCAATCAGCCCCAGCATTTT
TRBJ1-2	TRBV5-1	.	.	CASTSGDWNYGYTF	TGCGCCAGCACCTCGGGGGATTGGAACTATGGCTACACCTTC
TRBJ1-2	TRBV30	.	.	CAWRRGYSPNYGYTF	TGTGCCTGGAGGCGTGGGTACAGCCCTAACTATGGCTACACCTTC
TRBJ2-7	TRBV30	few	TRBD2	CAWSGRLATRVDEQYF	TGTGCCTGGAGTGGACGACTAGCGACCCGAGTCGACGAGCAGTACTTC
TRBJ1-4	TRBV2	few	.	CASRSDTATNEKLFF	TGTGCCAGCAGGTCGGACACTGCAACTAATGAAAAACTGTTTTTT
TRBJ1-1	TRBV29-1	.	.	CSAGRGAFF	TGCAGCGCTGGAAGGGGAGCTTTCTTT
TRBJ1-2	TRBV6-1	.	.	CASSGSGSGEGGYTF	TGTGCCAGCAGCGGAAGTGGATCAGGGGAAGGCGGCTACACCTTC
TRBJ2-7	TRBV6-1	.	TRBD2	CASSVVSGDSYEQYF	TGTGCCAGCAGTGTTGTTAGCGGGGACTCCTACGAGCAGTACTTC
TRBJ2-7	TRBV2	.	TRBD2	CATTSGGCSYEQYF	TGTGCCACCACTAGCGGGGGATGCTCCTACGAGCAGTACTTC